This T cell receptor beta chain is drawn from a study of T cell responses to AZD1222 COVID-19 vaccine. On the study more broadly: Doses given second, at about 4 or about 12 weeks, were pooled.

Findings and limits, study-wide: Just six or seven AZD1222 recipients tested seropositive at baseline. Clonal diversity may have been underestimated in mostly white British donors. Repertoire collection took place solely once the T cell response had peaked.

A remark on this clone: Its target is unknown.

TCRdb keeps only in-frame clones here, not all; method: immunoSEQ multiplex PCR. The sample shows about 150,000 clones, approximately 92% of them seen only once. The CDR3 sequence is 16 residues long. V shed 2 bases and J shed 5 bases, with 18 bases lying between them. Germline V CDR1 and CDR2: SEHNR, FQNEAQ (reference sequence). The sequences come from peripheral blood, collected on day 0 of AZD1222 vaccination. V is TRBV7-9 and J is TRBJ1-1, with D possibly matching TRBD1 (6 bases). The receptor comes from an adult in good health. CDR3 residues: CASSLRGGQGWTEAFF. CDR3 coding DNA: TGTGCCAGCAGCTTAAGAGGTGGTCAGGGGTGGACTGAAGCTTTCTTT. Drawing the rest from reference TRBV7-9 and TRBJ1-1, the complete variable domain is DTGVSQNPRHKITKRGQNVTFRCDPISEHNRLYWYRQTLGQGPEFLTYFQNEAQLEKSRLLSDRFSAERPKGSFSTLEIQRTEQGDSAMYLCASSLRGGQGWTEAFFGQGTRLTVV.